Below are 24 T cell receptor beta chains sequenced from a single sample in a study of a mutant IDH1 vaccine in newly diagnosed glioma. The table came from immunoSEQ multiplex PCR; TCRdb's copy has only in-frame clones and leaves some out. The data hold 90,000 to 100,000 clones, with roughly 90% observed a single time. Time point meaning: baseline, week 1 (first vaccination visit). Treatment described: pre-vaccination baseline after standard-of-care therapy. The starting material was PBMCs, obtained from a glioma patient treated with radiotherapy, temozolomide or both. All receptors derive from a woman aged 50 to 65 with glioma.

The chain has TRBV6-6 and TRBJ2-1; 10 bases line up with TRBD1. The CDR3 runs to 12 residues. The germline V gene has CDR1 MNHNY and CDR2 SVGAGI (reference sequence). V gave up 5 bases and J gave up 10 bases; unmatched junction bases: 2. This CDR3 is CASSRTGGEQFF. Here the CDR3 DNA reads TGTGCCAGCAGTCGGACAGGGGGAGAGCAGTTCTTC.

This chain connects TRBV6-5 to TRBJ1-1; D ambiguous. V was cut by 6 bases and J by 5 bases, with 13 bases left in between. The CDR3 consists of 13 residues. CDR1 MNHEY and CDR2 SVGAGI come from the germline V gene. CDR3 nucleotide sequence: TGTGCCAGCAGAGTGGTCGGAGGGACTGAAGCTTTCTTT. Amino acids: CASRVVGGTEAFF.

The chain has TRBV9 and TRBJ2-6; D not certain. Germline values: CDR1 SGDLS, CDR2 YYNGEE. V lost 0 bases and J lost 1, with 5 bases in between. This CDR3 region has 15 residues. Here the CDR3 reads CASSVEGSGANVLTF. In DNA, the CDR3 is TGTGCCAGCAGCGTAGAGGGTTCTGGGGCCAACGTCCTGACTTTC.

CDR3: CASSPSTGAGNTIYF. CDR3 DNA sequence: TGTGCCAGCTCACCTTCTACAGGGGCTGGAAACACCATATATTTT. The chain is built from TRBV18 and TRBJ1-3, with 7 positions matching TRBD1. The V gene end was trimmed by 3 bases and the J gene end by 2 bases; junction bases not matched to a gene: 4. The CDR3 is 15 amino acids. CDR1 and CDR2 from the germline V gene are KGHSH and LQKENI.

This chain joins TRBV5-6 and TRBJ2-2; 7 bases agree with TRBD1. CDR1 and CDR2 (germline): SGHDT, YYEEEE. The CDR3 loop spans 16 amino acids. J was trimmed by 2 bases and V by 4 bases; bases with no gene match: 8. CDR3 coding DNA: TGTGCCAGCAGCCCGGAACGGGACAGAAACACCGGGGAGCTGTTTTTT. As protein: CASSPERDRNTGELFF.

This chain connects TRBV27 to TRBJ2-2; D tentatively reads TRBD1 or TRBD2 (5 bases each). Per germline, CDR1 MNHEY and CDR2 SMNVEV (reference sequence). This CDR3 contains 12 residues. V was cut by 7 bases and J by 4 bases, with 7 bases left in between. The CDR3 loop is CASTGSTGELFF. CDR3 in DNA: TGTGCCAGCACAGGGAGCACCGGGGAGCTGTTTTTT.

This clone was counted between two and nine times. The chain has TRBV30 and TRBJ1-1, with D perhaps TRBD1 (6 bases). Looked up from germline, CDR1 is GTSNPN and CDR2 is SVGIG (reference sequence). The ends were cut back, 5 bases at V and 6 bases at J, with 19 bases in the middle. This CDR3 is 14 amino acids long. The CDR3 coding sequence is TGTGCCTGGGAAACAGGGATGGGGAAGGCTGAAGCTTTCTTT. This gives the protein CAWETGMGKAEAFF.

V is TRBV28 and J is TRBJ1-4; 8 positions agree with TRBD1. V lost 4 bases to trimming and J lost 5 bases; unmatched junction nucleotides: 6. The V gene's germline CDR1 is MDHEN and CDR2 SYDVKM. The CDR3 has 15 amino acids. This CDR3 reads CASSSQGAGNEKLFF. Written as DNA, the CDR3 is TGTGCCAGCAGTTCGCAGGGGGCTGGGAATGAAAAACTGTTTTTT.

CDR3 sequence reads: CASRSGSEQFF. CDR3 bases: TGTGCCAGCAGGTCAGGCAGTGAGCAGTTCTTC. This chain uses TRBV7-9 with TRBJ2-1; D not resolved. Germline-derived CDR1 and CDR2 are SEHNR and FQNEAQ (reference sequence). Trimming left V 6 bases short and J 9 bases short, with 9 bases between. The CDR3 spans 11 residues.

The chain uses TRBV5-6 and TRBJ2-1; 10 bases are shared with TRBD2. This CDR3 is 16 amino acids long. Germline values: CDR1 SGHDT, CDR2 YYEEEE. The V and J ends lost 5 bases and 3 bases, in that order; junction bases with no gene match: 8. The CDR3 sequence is CASSRGLAADYNEQFF. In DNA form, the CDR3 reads TGTGCCAGCAGTCGCGGACTAGCGGCAGACTACAATGAGCAGTTCTTC.

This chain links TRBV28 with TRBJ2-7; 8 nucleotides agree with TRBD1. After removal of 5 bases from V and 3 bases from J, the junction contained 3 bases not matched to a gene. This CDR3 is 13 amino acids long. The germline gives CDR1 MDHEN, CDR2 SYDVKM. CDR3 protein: CASSVQGGYEQYF. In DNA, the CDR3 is TGTGCCAGCAGTGTACAGGGGGGCTACGAGCAGTACTTC.

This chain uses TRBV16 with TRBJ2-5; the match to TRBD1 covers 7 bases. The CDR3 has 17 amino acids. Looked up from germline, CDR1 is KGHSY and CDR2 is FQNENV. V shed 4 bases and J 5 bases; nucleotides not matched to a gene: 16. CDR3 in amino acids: CASSRPRTGTGEETQYF. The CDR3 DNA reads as TGTGCCAGCAGCCGACCTAGAACAGGCACAGGGGAGGAGACCCAGTACTTC.

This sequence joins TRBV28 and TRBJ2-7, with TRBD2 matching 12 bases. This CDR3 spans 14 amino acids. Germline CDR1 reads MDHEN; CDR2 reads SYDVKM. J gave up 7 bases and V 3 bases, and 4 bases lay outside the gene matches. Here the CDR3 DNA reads TGTGCCAGCAGTTTGTCTAGCGGGAGGGGTGAGCAGTACTTC. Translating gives CASSLSSGRGEQYF.

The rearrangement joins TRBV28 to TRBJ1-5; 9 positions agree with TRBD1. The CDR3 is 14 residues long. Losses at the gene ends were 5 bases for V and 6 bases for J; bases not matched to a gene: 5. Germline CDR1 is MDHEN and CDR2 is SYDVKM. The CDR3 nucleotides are TGTGCCAGCAGTATATACAGGGGGCGTCAGCCCCAGCATTTT. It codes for CASSIYRGRQPQHF.

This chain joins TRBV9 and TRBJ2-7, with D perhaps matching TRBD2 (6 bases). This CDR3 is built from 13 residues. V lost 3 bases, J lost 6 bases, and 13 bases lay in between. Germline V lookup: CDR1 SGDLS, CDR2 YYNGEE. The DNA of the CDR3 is TGTGCCAGCAGCGCACTCGAGGGAGGCGAGCAGTACTTC. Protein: CASSALEGGEQYF.

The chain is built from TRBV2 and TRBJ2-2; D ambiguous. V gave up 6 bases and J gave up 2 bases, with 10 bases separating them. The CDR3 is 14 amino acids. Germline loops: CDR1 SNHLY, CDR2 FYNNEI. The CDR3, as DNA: TGTGCCAGCAGGCCTGCCGTTAACACCGGGGAGCTGTTTTTT. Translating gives CASRPAVNTGELFF.

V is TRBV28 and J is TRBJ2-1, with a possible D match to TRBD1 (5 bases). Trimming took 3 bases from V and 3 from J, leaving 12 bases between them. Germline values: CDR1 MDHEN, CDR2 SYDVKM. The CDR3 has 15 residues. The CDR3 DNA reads TGTGCCAGCAGTTTCCTGGACACGGGCTACAATGAGCAGTTCTTC. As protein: CASSFLDTGYNEQFF.

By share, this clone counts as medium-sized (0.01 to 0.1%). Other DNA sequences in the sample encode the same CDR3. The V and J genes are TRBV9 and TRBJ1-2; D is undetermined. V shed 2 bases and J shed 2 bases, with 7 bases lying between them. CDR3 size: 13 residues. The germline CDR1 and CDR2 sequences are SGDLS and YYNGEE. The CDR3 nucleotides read TGTGCCAGCAGCGTGACTGAGAACTATGGCTACACCTTC. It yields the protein CASSVTENYGYTF. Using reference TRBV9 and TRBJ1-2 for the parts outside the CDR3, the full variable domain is DSGVTQTPKHLITATGQRVTLRCSPRSGDLSVYWYQQSLDQGLQFLIQYYNGEERAKGNILERFSAQQFPDLHSELNLSSLELGDSALYFCASSVTENYGYTFGSGTRLTVV.

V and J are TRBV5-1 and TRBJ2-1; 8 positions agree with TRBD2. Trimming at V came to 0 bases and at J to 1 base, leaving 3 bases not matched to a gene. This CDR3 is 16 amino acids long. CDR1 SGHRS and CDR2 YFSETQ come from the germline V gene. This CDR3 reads CASSLERGTSYNEQFF. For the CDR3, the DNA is TGCGCCAGCAGCTTGGAGCGGGGGACTTCCTACAATGAGCAGTTCTTC.

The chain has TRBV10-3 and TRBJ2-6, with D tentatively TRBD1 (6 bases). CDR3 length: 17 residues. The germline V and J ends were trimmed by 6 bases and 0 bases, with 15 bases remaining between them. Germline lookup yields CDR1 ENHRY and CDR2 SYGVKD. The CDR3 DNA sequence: TGTGCCATCAGGAGGGACAACCAATACTCTGGGGCCAACGTCCTGACTTTC. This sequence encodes CAIRRDNQYSGANVLTF.

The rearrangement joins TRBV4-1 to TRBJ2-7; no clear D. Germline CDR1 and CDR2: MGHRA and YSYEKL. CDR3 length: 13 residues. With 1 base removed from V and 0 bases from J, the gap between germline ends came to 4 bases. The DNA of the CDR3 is TGCGCCAGCAGCCAAGGACTCTCCTACGAGCAGTACTTC. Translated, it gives CASSQGLSYEQYF.

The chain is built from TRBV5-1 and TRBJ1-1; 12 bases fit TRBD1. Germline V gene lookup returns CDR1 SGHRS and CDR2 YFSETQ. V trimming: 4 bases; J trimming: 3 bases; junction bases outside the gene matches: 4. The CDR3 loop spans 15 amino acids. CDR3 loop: CASSRDRGRDTEAFF. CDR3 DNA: TGCGCCAGCAGCCGGGACAGGGGGCGGGACACTGAAGCTTTCTTT.

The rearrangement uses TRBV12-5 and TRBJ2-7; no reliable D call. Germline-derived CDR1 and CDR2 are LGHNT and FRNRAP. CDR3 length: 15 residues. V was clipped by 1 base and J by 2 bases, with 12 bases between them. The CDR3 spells CASGLGYSATYEQYF. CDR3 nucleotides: TGTGCTAGTGGTTTGGGGTACAGCGCGACCTACGAGCAGTACTTC.

Here the CDR3 reads CATSGRRQGWAKNIQYF. CDR3 DNA: TGTGCCACCAGCGGACGCCGACAGGGGTGGGCCAAAAACATTCAGTACTTC. The chain recombines TRBV15 with TRBJ2-4; 8 nucleotides align to TRBD1. The CDR3 length is 17 residues. V was pared by 5 bases and J by 1 base, with 10 bases of the junction left unmatched. CDR1 and CDR2 from the germline V gene are LNHNV and YYDKDF (reference sequence).